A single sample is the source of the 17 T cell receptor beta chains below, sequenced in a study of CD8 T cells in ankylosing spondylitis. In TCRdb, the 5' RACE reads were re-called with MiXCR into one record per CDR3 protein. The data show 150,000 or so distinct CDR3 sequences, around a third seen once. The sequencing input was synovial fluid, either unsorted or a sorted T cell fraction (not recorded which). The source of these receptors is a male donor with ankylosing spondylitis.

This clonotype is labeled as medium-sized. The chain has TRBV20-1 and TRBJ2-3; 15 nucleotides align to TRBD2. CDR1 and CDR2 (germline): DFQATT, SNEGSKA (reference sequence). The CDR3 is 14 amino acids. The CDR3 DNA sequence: TGCAGAGGACTAGCGGGGGGGAACACAGATACGCAGTATTTT. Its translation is CRGLAGGNTDTQYF.

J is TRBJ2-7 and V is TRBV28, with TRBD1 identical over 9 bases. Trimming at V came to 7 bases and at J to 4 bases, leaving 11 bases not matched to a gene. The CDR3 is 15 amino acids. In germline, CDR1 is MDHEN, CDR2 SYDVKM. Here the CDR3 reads CASTLADRGGYEQYF. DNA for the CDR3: TGTGCCAGCACCCTCGCGGACAGGGGAGGGTACGAGCAGTACTTC.

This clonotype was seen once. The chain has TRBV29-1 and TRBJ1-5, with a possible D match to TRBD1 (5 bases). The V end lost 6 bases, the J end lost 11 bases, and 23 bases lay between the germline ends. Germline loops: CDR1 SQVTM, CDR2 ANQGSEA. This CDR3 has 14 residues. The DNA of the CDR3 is TGCAGCGTGGCGGGACCCCCCGGCCTAGAGTCCCAGCATTTT. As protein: CSVAGPPGLESQHF.

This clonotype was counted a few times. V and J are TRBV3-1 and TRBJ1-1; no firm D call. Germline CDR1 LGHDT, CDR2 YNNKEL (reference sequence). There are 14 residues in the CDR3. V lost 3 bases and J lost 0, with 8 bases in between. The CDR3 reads CASSHRTVNTEAFF. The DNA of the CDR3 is TGTGCCAGCAGCCACAGGACGGTGAACACTGAAGCTTTCTTT.

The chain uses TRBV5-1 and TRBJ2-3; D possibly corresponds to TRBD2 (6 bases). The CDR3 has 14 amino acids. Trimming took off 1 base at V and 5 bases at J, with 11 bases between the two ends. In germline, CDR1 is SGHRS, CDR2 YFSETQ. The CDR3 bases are TGCGCCAGCAGCTTGACAGGCGGGGAAGATACGCAGTATTTT. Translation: CASSLTGGEDTQYF.

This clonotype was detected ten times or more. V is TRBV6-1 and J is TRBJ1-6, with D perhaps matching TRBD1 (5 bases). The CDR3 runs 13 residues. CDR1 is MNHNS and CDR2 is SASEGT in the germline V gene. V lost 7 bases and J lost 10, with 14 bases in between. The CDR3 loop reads CASIGGTGSPLHF. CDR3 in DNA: TGTGCCAGCATTGGTGGGACTGGCTCACCCCTCCACTTT.

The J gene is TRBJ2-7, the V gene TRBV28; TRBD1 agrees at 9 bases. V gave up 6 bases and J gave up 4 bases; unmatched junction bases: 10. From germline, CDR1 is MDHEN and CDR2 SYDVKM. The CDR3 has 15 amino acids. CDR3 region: CASRPTGTGKYEQYF. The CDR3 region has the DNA TGTGCCAGCAGACCTACCGGGACAGGGAAGTACGAGCAGTACTTC.

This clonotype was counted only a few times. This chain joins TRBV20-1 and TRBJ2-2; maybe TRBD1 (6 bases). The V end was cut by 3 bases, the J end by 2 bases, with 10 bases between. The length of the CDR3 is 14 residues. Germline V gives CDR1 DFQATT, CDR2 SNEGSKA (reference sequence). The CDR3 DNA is TGCAGTGCTAGGTCGACAGGAAACACCGGGGAGCTGTTTTTT. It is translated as CSARSTGNTGELFF.

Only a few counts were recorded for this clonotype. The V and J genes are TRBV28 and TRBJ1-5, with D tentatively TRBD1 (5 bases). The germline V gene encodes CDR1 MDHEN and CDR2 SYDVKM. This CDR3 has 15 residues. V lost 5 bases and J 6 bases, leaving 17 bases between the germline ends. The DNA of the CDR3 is TGTGCCAGCAGTCCTCGGGGAGGGGTTGGTCAGCCCCAGCATTTT. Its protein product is CASSPRGGVGQPQHF.

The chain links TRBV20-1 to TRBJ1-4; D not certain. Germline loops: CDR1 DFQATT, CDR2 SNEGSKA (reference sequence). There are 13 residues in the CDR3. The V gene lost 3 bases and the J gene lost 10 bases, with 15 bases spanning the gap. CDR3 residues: CSASGGLSGKLFF. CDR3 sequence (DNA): TGCAGTGCTAGTGGAGGGCTTTCTGGAAAACTGTTTTTT.

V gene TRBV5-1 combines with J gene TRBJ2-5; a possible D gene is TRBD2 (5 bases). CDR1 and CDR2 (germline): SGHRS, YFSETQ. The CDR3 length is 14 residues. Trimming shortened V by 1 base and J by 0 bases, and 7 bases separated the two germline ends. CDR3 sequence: CASSLSGHQETQYF. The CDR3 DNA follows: TGCGCCAGCAGCTTGAGCGGCCACCAAGAGACCCAGTACTTC.

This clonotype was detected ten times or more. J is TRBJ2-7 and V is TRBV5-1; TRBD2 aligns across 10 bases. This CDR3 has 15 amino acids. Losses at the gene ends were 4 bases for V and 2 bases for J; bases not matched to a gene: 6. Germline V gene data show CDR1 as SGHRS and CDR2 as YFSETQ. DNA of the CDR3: TGCGCCAGCAGCCTTAGCGGGAGGAGTGCCTACGAGCAGTACTTC. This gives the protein CASSLSGRSAYEQYF.

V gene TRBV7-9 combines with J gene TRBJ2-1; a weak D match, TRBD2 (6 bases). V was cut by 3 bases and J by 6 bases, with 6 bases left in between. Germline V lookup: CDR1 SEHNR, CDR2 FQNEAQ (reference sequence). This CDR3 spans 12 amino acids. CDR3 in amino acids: CASSFSGNEQFF. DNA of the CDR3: TGTGCCAGCAGCTTTAGCGGCAATGAGCAGTTCTTC.

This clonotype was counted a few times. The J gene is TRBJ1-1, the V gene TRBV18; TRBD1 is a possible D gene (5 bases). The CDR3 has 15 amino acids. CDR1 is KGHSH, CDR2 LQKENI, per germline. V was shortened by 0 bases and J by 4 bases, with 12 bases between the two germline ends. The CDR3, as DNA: TGTGCCAGCTCACCACCGAGAGCCGGGGCCACTGAAGCTTTCTTT. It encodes CASSPPRAGATEAFF. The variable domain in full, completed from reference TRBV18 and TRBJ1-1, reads NAGVMQNPRHLVRRRGQEARLRCSPMKGHSHVYWYRQLPEEGLKFMVYLQKENIIDESGMPKERFSAEFPKEGPSILRIQQVVRGDSAAYFCASSPPRAGATEAFFGQGTRLTVV.

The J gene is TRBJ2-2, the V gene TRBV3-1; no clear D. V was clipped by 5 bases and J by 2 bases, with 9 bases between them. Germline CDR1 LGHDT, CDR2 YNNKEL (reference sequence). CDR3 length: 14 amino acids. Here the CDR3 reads CASSGRRNTGELFF. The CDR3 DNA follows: TGTGCCAGCAGCGGTCGCAGAAACACCGGGGAGCTGTTTTTT.

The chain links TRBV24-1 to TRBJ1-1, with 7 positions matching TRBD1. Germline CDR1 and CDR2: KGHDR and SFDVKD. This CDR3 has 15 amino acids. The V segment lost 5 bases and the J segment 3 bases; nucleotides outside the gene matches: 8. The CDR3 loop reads CATSGRARGDTEAFF. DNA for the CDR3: TGTGCCACCAGTGGAAGGGCCAGGGGGGACACTGAAGCTTTCTTT.

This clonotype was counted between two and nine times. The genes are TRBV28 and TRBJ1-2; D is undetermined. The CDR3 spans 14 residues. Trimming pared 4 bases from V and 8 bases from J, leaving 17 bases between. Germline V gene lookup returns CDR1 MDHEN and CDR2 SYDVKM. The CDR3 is CASSSYYLIWGYTF. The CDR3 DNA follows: TGTGCCAGCAGTTCCTACTACCTCATATGGGGCTACACCTTC.